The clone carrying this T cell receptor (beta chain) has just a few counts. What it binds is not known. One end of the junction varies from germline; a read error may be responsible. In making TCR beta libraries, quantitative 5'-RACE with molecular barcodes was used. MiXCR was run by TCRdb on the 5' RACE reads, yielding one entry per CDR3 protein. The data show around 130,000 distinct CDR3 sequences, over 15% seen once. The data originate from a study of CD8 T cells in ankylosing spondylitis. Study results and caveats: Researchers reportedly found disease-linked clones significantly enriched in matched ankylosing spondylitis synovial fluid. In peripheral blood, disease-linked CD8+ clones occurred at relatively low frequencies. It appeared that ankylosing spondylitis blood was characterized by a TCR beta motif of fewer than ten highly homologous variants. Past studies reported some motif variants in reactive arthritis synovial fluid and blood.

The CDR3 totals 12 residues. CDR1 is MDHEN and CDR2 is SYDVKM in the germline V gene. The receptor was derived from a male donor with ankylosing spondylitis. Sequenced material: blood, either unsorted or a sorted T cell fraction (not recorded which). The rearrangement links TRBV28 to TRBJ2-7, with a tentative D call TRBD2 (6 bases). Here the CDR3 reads CASSLIGGPGFF. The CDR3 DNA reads TGTGCCAGCAGTTTGATTGGAGGGCCGGGATTTTTC.